Listed below are T cell receptor beta chains from one sample, sequenced in a study of blood T cell repertoires in COVID-19. Some clones are missing from TCRdb's copy, which holds only in-frame ones; the method was immunoSEQ multiplex PCR. The sample comprises roughly 78,000 clones, 85% to 90% of which are singletons, and about 0.5% rests with the top ten. Input material: peripheral blood. These receptors were taken from a man between 60 and 70 years old with acute or convalescent COVID-19. CDR3s include the opening cysteine and the closing phenylalanine or tryptophan. D genes are given only for firm matches. Rows give clone size only sometimes, using once, few, many, or a class for an expanded clone.

>15|few|TRBD2|TRBV10-3|TRBJ2-2
CATRPSGRPTGELFF
TGTGCCACGCGACCTAGCGGGAGGCCTACCGGGGAGCTGTTTTTT
>15|few|.|TRBV5-1|TRBJ2-7
CASSLTTGVSYEQYF
TGCGCCAGCAGCTTGACGACGGGAGTCTCCTACGAGCAGTACTTC
>16|.|TRBD1|TRBV18|TRBJ1-5
CASLPQGATGNQPQHF
TGTGCCAGCTTACCTCAGGGGGCCACTGGCAATCAGCCCCAGCATTTT
>13|.|TRBD1|TRBV19|TRBJ1-1
CASRDRGNTEAFF
TGTGCCAGTAGAGACAGGGGGAACACTGAAGCTTTCTTT
>12|.|TRBD1|TRBV6-5|TRBJ1-2
CASRTGDGGYTF
TGTGCCAGCAGGACAGGGGATGGCGGCTACACCTTC
>15|.|.|TRBV7-2|TRBJ2-2
CASSLVAVNTGELFF
TGTGCCAGCAGCCTAGTAGCGGTGAACACCGGGGAGCTGTTTTTT
>16|.|TRBD1|TRBV5-1|TRBJ1-1
CASSPTRTGGNTEAFF
TGCGCCAGCAGCCCGACGAGGACAGGGGGGAACACTGAAGCTTTCTTT
>17|.|TRBD1|TRBV6-2/TRBV6-3|TRBJ2-7
CASSNLRDSFSVYEQYF
TGTGCCAGCAGTAATCTCCGGGACAGTTTTTCAGTCTACGAGCAGTACTTC
>15|.|.|TRBV10-3|TRBJ2-2
CAISESQGTAGELFF
TGTGCCATCAGTGAGTCTCAGGGAACCGCCGGGGAGCTGTTTTTT
>14|.|.|TRBV5-1|TRBJ2-7
CASSLGGMNYEQYF
TGCGCCAGCAGCTTGGGGGGCATGAACTACGAGCAGTACTTC
>16|.|TRBD1|TRBV6-1|TRBJ2-3
CASSAWDRDITDTQYF
TGTGCCAGCAGTGCCTGGGACAGGGATATCACAGATACGCAGTATTTT